The present entry profiles one T cell receptor beta chain with its context. The sample is drawn from a study of T cell responses to AZD1222 COVID-19 vaccine. Pooled together were second doses at about 4 or about 12 weeks. Produced via immunoSEQ multiplex PCR; TCRdb's table is partial and in-frame only. The repertoire holds more than 110,000 clones, with roughly 92% as singletons. Per germline, CDR1 MNHEY and CDR2 SVGAGI. The CDR3 contains 15 residues. V gave up 0 bases and J gave up 4 bases; unmatched junction bases: 3. This TCR was recovered from an adult who received the AZD1222 COVID-19 vaccine. The sequences come from peripheral blood, collected 28 days after the second AZD1222 dose. The chain combines TRBV6-5 with TRBJ2-7; TRBD2 matches 10 bases. This CDR3 reads CASSYSASGSYEQYF. CDR3 DNA: TGTGCCAGCAGTTACTCGGCTAGCGGGAGTTACGAGCAGTACTTC.